This T cell receptor beta chain was retrieved from a study of blood T cell repertoires in COVID-19. Study in general: Donors in the United States, Italy and Spain gave samples during acute or convalescent COVID-19. T cells, B-cell-depleted T cells, or PBMCs supplied cDNA or gDNA.

In the original workflow: Counts of nucleated cells, estimated from reference gene primer amplification, were obtained. Assay used: immunoSEQ multiplex PCR; TCRdb lists only in-frame clones, some missing. V, J and clone size derive from that table, while D and trimming were established from the DNA sequence. The data contain about 280,000 clones, 65% to 90% of them singletons. The TCR comes from a man aged 45-60 years with active or convalescent COVID-19. The sequencing sample was made of peripheral blood.

The chain's CDR3 is CASRRDRSSGNTIYF. The CDR3 DNA reads TGTGCCAGTAGGAGGGACAGGAGCTCTGGAAACACCATATATTTT. The chain joins TRBV19 to TRBJ1-3; 8 bases agree with TRBD1. V shed 6 bases and J 0 bases; nucleotides not matched to a gene: 4. The germline V gene has CDR1 LNHDA and CDR2 SQIVND (reference sequence). The CDR3 totals 15 residues.